One T cell receptor beta chain is described in this entry. Its antigen is currently not known. No much larger clone exists at a distance of one base, and base qualities are not known. Sorted unstimulated T cells, along with proliferating T cells recovered from mixed lymphocyte reactions, underwent TCRbeta CDR3 sequencing. Fresh whole blood from fewer than twelve HLA-typed healthy donors was used to isolate PBMCs. The sample comes from a study of siplizumab effects on memory and regulatory T cells (dated by TCRdb to between 2019 and 2020). Describing the broader study: The study looked at the effect of siplizumab, an anti-CD2 antibody, on alloreactive T-cell subsets in allogeneic mixed lymphocyte reactions made from human PBMCs.

Including cysteine and phenylalanine, the CDR3 has 16 amino acids. The entry retains the CDR3 DNA only, 48 bases that are in frame from base 1. The V and J ends are trimmed by 0 bases and 4 bases, leaving 13 bases between them. CDR1 and CDR2, per the germline V gene, are LGHNA and YNFKEQ. The paper's findings and limits, for the study overall: The cumulative frequency of alloreactive sequences that could be traced back to unstimulated CD4+ memory T cells was significantly reduced by siplizumab. A naive or memory phenotype could not be assigned to roughly 75-97% of proliferating CD4+ or CD8+ clones. Whether proliferating Tregs from siplizumab cultures actually had suppressive function was not functionally confirmed. Unstimulated naive T cells appeared more diverse than memory T cells, and naive cells seemed to contribute substantially to the alloresponse. Among mappable alloreactive CD4+ clones, the Treg-derived fraction averaged approximately 63% with siplizumab versus around 27% in control reactions. Sequences below about 10^-5 frequency were poorly captured, so only a minor fraction of alloreactive clones could be mapped to unstimulated subsets.

The receptor library was made with the immunoSEQ multiplex PCR assay. About 10^5 TCR templates per sample were assayed by the deep sequencing platform. Genomic DNA extracted from sorted T cells was used for TCRbeta CDR3 sequencing. Turning to the authors' computational methods: The R programming language was used for clonal analysis of the TCRbeta CDR3 data. Comparing unstimulated samples against CFSE-low samples taken after the reaction was how alloreactive CD4+ and CD8+ clones were defined. Regulatory or non-regulatory origin was assigned to alloreactive CD4+ clones by matching of sequences to sorted unstimulated Treg and non-Treg repertoires. TCRdb retrieved this table from immuneACCESS and kept in-frame rearrangements only. Not all clones are present; in checked studies, unresolved V genes account for under half, and no reason is known for the remainder. V, J and clone size were drawn from that table, and D and trimming were deduced from the DNA. This sample lists about 110,000 clones; 80% to 95% were detected once. 1.3% of the sample lies in the top ten.

The clonotype comes from a human donor in good health. Material: CD4+ T cells sorted from blood. Here the chain combines TRBV4-2 and TRBJ1-3; TRBD1 is possibly the D segment (5 matching bases). Here is the DNA: TGTGCCAGCAGCCAAGATTGGGGCGCTGGGGGAAACACCATATATTTT. The resulting protein is CASSQDWGAGGNTIYF.